This T cell receptor beta chain was profiled in a study of T cell repertoires in cytomegalovirus infection. Study-wide background: Researchers turned to recently identified HLA-C-restricted CMV epitopes as well as well-studied HLA-B-restricted ones. Signatures in public TCR beta sequences pointed to both CMV infection and matching HLA type. Study results and caveats: In two of eight donors, the top clonotype was HLA-C-restricted CMV-specific.

TCRdb redid the calling of the reads with MiXCR, one entry per CDR3 protein. The data contain around 360,000 distinct CDR3 sequences, about 32% of them singletons. In this sample, this clonotype turned up a few times. Antigen specificity is unknown. The sequence came from a human donor in good health (CMV status not recorded). Some clones in this sample may be carry-over from other donors' samples. The specimen comprised cultured PBMCs, sampled from culture after CMV antigen stimulation.

CDR3 region: CASSTLGRGADTQYF. The CDR3 DNA follows: TGTGCCAGCAGCACCCTGGGCAGGGGAGCAGATACGCAGTATTTT. V and J are TRBV5-5 and TRBJ2-3; TRBD1 is a possible D gene (6 bases). The V end lost 4 bases, the J end lost 4 bases, and 16 bases lay between the germline ends. The CDR3 consists of 15 residues. Looked up from germline, CDR1 is SGHKS and CDR2 is YYEKEE (reference sequence).